Reported below is one TCR beta chain. Its antigen is as yet unknown. These data come from a study of a mutant IDH1 vaccine in newly diagnosed glioma. The wider study: Before enrollment, the patients had been treated with radiotherapy alone, temozolomide alone, or both together. Most of them had received both. Study results and caveats: The occurrence of vaccine-induced immune responses was seen in around 93% of patients. Pseudoprogression seemed unlinked to shifts in top peripheral T cell clonotypes.

The protocol was immunoSEQ multiplex PCR, while the TCRdb copy is restricted to in-frame clones and leaves out a portion. The repertoire has some 48,000 clones, about three quarters of them found once; the top ten carry 1.8%. Time point indicated: week 5, during vaccination. Doses of 300 ug of mutant IDH1 20-mer peptide were given with topical imiquimod. This CDR3 spans 14 amino acids. Trimming shortened V by 5 bases and J by 0 bases, and 8 bases separated the two germline ends. Germline V gene lookup returns CDR1 LNHNV and CDR2 YYDKDF (reference sequence). The sample in question was PBMCs, obtained from a glioma patient whose treatment included an IDH1 peptide vaccine. This TCR derives from a middle-aged woman with glioma. The chain carries TRBV15 and TRBJ1-5; unclear D gene. In nucleotides, the CDR3 is TGTGCCACCAGCGGCAGTTATAGCAATCAGCCCCAGCATTTT. Protein: CATSGSYSNQPQHF. Full variable domain (outside the CDR3, taken from reference TRBV15 and TRBJ1-5): DAMVIQNPRYQVTQFGKPVTLSCSQTLNHNVMYWYQQKSSQAPKLLFHYYDKDFNNEADTPDNFQSRRPNTSFCFLDIRSPGLGDTAMYLCATSGSYSNQPQHFGDGTRLSIL.